The clone carrying this TCR beta chain has just a few counts. Its antigen is not identified. Germline V gives CDR1 SGHRS, CDR2 YFSETQ. The CDR3 runs 16 residues. The germline V and J ends were trimmed by 3 bases and 4 bases, with 20 bases remaining between them. The sample belongs to a study of CD4+ T cells in melanoma. This table comes from immunoSEQ multiplex PCR, and its TCRdb copy is limited to in-frame clones, with some not included. Of some 9,900 clones in the sample, around 72% are singletons; the top ten hold roughly 24%. Study-level results: In melanoma, neoantigen-specific CD4+ T cells reportedly differed in differentiation state. A reported correlation linked neoantigen-specific CD4+ T cells to CD8+, macrophage and B cell function.

The TCR was taken from a human donor with melanoma. The rearrangement links TRBV5-1 to TRBJ2-7; weak D call: TRBD2 (5 bases). Sequenced: tumor tissue. The CDR3 bases are TGCGCCAGCAGCTCACACTTAGGGCCGGGAACTTACGAGCAGTACTTC. It translates to CASSSHLGPGTYEQYF. The complete variable domain, with remaining parts taken from reference TRBV5-1 and TRBJ2-7, reads KAGVTQTPRYLIKTRGQQVTLSCSPISGHRSVSWYQQTPGQGLQFLFEYFSETQRNKGNFPGRFSGRQFSNSRSEMNVSTLELGDSALYLCASSSHLGPGTYEQYFGPGTRLTVT.